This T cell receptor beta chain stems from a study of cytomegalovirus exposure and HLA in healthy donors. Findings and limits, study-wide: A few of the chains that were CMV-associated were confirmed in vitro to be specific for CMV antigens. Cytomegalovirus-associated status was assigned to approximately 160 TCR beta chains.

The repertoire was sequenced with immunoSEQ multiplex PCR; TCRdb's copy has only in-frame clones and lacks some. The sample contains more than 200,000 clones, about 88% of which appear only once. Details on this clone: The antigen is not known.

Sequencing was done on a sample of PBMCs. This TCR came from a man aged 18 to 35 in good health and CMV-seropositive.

The CDR3 sequence is CSARDQYSTDTQYF. In DNA form, the CDR3 reads TGCAGCGCGAGGGATCAGTATAGCACAGATACGCAGTATTTT. V gene TRBV29-1 combines with J gene TRBJ2-3; D may be TRBD2 (5 bases). The CDR3 sequence is 14 residues long. Trimming removed 7 bases at V and 0 bases at J, with 14 bases between. The V gene's germline CDR1 is SQVTM and CDR2 ANQGSEA.